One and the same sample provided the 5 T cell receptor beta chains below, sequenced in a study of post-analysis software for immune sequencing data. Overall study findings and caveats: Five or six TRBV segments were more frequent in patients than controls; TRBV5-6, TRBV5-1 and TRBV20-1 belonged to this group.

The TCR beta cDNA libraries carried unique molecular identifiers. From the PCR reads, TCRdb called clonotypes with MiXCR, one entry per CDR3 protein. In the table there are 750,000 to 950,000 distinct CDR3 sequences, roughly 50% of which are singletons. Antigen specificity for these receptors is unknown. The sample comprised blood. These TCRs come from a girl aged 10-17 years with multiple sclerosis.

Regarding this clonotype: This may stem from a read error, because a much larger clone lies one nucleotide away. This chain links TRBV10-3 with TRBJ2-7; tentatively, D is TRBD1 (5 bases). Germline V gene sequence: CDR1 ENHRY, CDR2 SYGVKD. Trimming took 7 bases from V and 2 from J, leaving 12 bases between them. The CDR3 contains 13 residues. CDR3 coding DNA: TGTGCCATCAATGACCCGACAGCCTACGAGCAGTACTTC. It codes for CAINDPTAYEQYF.

CDR3 DNA: TGTGCCAGCAGTGGTCCCTCTTTCGGGAGAGTCCAGCAGTACTTC. This sequence encodes CASSGPSFGRVQQYF. V gene TRBV6-5 combines with J gene TRBJ2-5; possibly TRBD2 for D (6 bases). This CDR3 region has 15 residues. V lost 5 bases and J 11 bases, leaving 24 bases between the germline ends. CDR1 and CDR2 (germline): MNHEY, SVGAGI.

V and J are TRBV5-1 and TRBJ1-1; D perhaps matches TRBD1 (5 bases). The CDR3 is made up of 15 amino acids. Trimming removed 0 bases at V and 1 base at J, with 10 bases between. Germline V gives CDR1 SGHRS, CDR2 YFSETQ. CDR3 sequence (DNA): TGCGCCAGCAGCTTGGCGGGGGAGGCGAACACTGAAGCTTTCTTT. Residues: CASSLAGEANTEAFF.

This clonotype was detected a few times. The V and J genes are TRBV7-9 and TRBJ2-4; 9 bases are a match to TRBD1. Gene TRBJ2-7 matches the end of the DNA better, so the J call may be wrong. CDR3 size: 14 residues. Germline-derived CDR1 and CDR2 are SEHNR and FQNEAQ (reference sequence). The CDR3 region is CASSCGTGQPEQYF. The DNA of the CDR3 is TGTGCCAGCAGCTGCGGGACAGGGCAACCCGAGCAGTACTTC.

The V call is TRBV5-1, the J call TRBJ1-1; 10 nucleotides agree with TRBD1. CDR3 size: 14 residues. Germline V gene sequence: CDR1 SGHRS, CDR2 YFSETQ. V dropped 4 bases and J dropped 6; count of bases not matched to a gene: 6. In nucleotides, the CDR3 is TGCGCCAGCAGCCGCCCGGGACAGGGGTCTGAAGCTTTCTTT. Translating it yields CASSRPGQGSEAFF.